The present T cell receptor beta chain was sequenced within a study of cytomegalovirus exposure and HLA in healthy donors. General study findings and limits: Several top significant clusters appeared, in a later analysis, to be linked to common viral pathogens.

This CDR3 is 15 amino acids long. Per the germline V gene, CDR1 is SGDLS and CDR2 is YYNGEE. V was pared by 0 bases and J by 1 base, with 10 bases between. PCR used 60 Vbeta primers and 13 Jbeta primers. The protocol was immunoSEQ multiplex PCR, while the TCRdb copy is restricted to in-frame clones and leaves out a portion. This sample has roughly 150,000 clones, with over 80% found just once. To note about this clone: Antigen: not known.

This receptor was identified in a boy under 10 years old in good health and CMV-seronegative. The chain uses TRBV9 and TRBJ1-1; D unresolved. Sequenced input: PBMCs. The CDR3 nucleotides are TGTGCCAGCAGCGTAGGTGGATCGGGGAACACTGAAGCTTTCTTT. As protein: CASSVGGSGNTEAFF.